This TCR beta chain emerged from a study of response to subunit inactivated influenza vaccine (dated by TCRdb to about 2018). In the study overall: Deep quantitative T cell receptor repertoire profiling was used in the study to track responses to a trivalent subunit inactivated influenza vaccine. Paper-wide results and their limitations: The authors proposed that each seasonal influenza vaccination may bring in only a limited number of new T cells.

Library preparation used RT-PCR. TCRdb records Illumina HiSeq 2500 as the sequencer. The public reads were run again by TCRdb, first through fastp at Q25 and then through MiXCR, and only productive beta chains were kept. Rows are combined by CDR3 protein, so each entry shows the most common genes and DNA. This sample has fewer than 600,000 distinct CDR3 sequences in its table, and approximately 7.8% of those were observed once. The ten largest make up around 13% of the sample. The CDR3 holds 15 amino acids from the cysteine to the phenylalanine. The CDR3 DNA has 45 bases and is translated from base 1. V is clipped by 5 bases and J by 3 bases, and the sequence between their germline boundaries is 16 bases long. CDR1 and CDR2 (MNHNS, SASEGT) derive from the germline V gene. This clonotype showed up many times. Its recognized antigen is unknown. No much larger clonotype is one base removed from it; base qualities were not supplied.

This sequence uses TRBV6-1 and TRBJ1-1, and TRBD1 may be the D gene, going by 5 matching bases. This specimen consisted of PBMCs from blood, obtained less than 30 months after vaccination. This sequence originates from a man aged 50-75 years who received an inactivated influenza vaccine. Donor details come from another sample of the same person, matched by shared clones. The sequence in DNA is TGTGCCAGCAGTAAGCTTTCAGGGAGCCACACTGAAGCTTTCTTT. Its protein reads: CASSKLSGSHTEAFF.